A single sample is the source of the 15 T cell receptor beta chains below, sequenced in a study of shared clonotypes between healthy human individuals. This table comes from immunoSEQ multiplex PCR, and its TCRdb copy is limited to in-frame clones, with some not included. The data hold about 2.3 million clones, with 85% to 95% observed a single time. Material: naive CD4+ T cells from PBMCs. Documented subset: CD45RA+ positively selected. The source of these receptors is a young man in good health. Some clones in this sample may be carry-over from other donors' samples.

About this clone: In the same sample, other DNA sequences code for this CDR3. This chain connects TRBV6-1 to TRBJ2-7; D is unclear. This CDR3 contains 11 residues. Germline V gene lookup returns CDR1 MNHNS and CDR2 SASEGT. Between the trimmed V and J ends, which lost 0 bases and 3 bases, there was a span of 0 bases. CDR3 protein: CASSEAYEQYF. The CDR3 DNA is TGTGCCAGCAGTGAAGCCTACGAGCAGTACTTC.

CDR3 region: CASSLGQTTQYF. Here the CDR3 DNA reads TGTGCCAGCAGTTTAGGACAGACTACGCAGTATTTT. The chain is built from TRBV28 and TRBJ2-3; a weak D match, TRBD1 (6 bases). Trimming removed 2 bases from V and 8 bases from J, with 8 bases in between. Germline loops: CDR1 MDHEN, CDR2 SYDVKM. The CDR3 totals 12 residues.

The rearrangement links TRBV2 to TRBJ2-2; no clear D gene. CDR3 size: 16 residues. The V gene's germline CDR1 is SNHLY and CDR2 FYNNEI. The V gene lost 10 bases and the J gene lost 0 bases, with 18 bases spanning the gap. CDR3 loop: CATTNPRVTNTGELFF. DNA for the CDR3: TGTGCCACCACAAACCCTAGGGTGACGAACACCGGGGAGCTGTTTTTT.

Note on this clone: The germline gene is not matched at one end of the junction; a read error may be the cause. J is TRBJ2-7 and V is TRBV7-2; D gene ambiguous. The CDR3 runs to 12 residues. In germline, CDR1 is SGHTA, CDR2 FQGNSA. The CDR3 loop is CASNLHLGEQYF. DNA of the CDR3: TGTGCCAGCAACTTACACCTGGGCGAGCAGTACTTC.

The J gene is TRBJ2-6, the V gene TRBV7-2; 9 nucleotides line up with TRBD1. The V gene's germline CDR1 is SGHTA and CDR2 FQGNSA. The CDR3 extends over 19 amino acids. V shed 5 bases and J 0 bases; nucleotides not matched to a gene: 11. CDR3 nucleotides: TGTGCCAGCAGCCCCAGAGGTGGGACAGGGTACTCTGGGGCCAACGTCCTGACTTTC. The encoded protein is CASSPRGGTGYSGANVLTF.

The gene calls are TRBV5-1 and TRBJ2-7; tentative D call: TRBD2 (6 bases). The CDR3 is 15 residues long. V was trimmed by 3 bases and J by 0 bases, leaving 13 bases between them. Germline loops: CDR1 SGHRS, CDR2 YFSETQ. For the CDR3, the DNA is TGCGCCAGCAGCTCCTCGGCGGGACTCTCCTACGAGCAGTACTTC. This gives the protein CASSSSAGLSYEQYF.

The V gene is TRBV5-1, the J gene TRBJ2-5; either TRBD1 or TRBD2 may fit D (5 bases each). The CDR3 is 14 residues long. Trimming pared 4 bases from V and 5 bases from J, leaving 15 bases between. Germline V gives CDR1 SGHRS, CDR2 YFSETQ. CDR3 sequence reads: CASSETRGGETQYF. The CDR3 DNA reads TGCGCCAGCAGCGAAACACGGGGCGGGGAGACCCAGTACTTC.

V usage is TRBV27 and J usage is TRBJ2-2; TRBD1 matches at 9 bases. The CDR3 loop spans 17 amino acids. CDR1 is MNHEY and CDR2 is SMNVEV in the germline V gene (reference sequence). Trimming at V came to 6 bases and at J to 0 bases, leaving 8 bases not matched to a gene. Written as DNA, the CDR3 is TGTGCCAGCAGCCGGGACAGGGAACCTACGAACACCGGGGAGCTGTTTTTT. It encodes CASSRDREPTNTGELFF.

The chain joins TRBV28 to TRBJ1-2; TRBD1 might be the D (5 bases). The CDR3 sequence is 13 residues long. Germline CDR1 and CDR2: MDHEN and SYDVKM. V gave up 7 bases and J gave up 5 bases, with 14 bases separating them. As DNA, the CDR3 is TGTGCCAGCAAAGGTGGGGGACCATATGGCTACACCTTC. Translation gives CASKGGGPYGYTF.

The chain joins TRBV6-6 to TRBJ2-7; TRBD2 matches at 12 bases. The CDR3 is 15 amino acids. V lost 5 bases to trimming and J lost 6 bases; unmatched junction nucleotides: 8. The germline gives CDR1 MNHNY, CDR2 SVGAGI (reference sequence). Here the CDR3 DNA reads TGTGCCAGCAGTCCACGACTAGCGGGAGTTTCCGAGCAGTACTTC. It is translated as CASSPRLAGVSEQYF.

The chain has TRBV6-6 and TRBJ2-4, with 7 bases fitting TRBD1. Germline CDR1 is MNHNY and CDR2 is SVGAGI (reference sequence). With V trimmed by 0 bases and J by 9 bases, 2 bases remained unmatched. The CDR3 is made up of 13 amino acids. CDR3: CASSYSTGSIQYF. In nucleotides, the CDR3 is TGTGCCAGCAGTTACTCGACAGGGAGCATTCAGTACTTC.

The rearrangement joins TRBV7-8 to TRBJ2-1; tentatively, D is TRBD1 or TRBD2 (5 bases each). The CDR3 is 15 amino acids. Trimming shortened V by 3 bases and J by 4 bases, and 13 bases separated the two germline ends. Germline loops: CDR1 SGHVS, CDR2 FQNEAQ. The CDR3 sequence is CASSFRDPPYNEQFF. In nucleotides, the CDR3 is TGTGCCAGCAGCTTCCGGGACCCTCCTTACAATGAGCAGTTCTTC.

The chain has TRBV5-1 and TRBJ2-3; 9 nucleotides align to TRBD2. Unmatched junction bases numbered 4, after V lost 4 bases and J lost 1 base. Looked up from germline, CDR1 is SGHRS and CDR2 is YFSETQ. The CDR3 is made up of 15 amino acids. The chain's CDR3 is CASSGRTSGTDTQYF. The CDR3 DNA reads as TGCGCCAGCAGCGGACGGACTAGCGGCACAGATACGCAGTATTTT.

V is TRBV5-6 and J is TRBJ1-3; no definite D call. Germline-derived CDR1 and CDR2 are SGHDT and YYEEEE. V lost 2 bases and J 0 bases, leaving 6 bases between the germline ends. This CDR3 region has 14 residues. In nucleotides, the CDR3 is TGTGCCAGCAGCTTTAGGTTCTCTGGAAACACCATATATTTT. Translation: CASSFRFSGNTIYF.

The chain combines TRBV6-5 with TRBJ2-1; 12 bases agree with TRBD2. This CDR3 has 15 amino acids. Looked up from germline, CDR1 is MNHEY and CDR2 is SVGAGI. Trimming took 4 bases from V and 7 from J; bases not matched to a gene: 5. The CDR3 nucleotides read TGTGCCAGCAGTTCGGGACTAGCGGGCACTAATGAGCAGTTCTTC. This gives the protein CASSSGLAGTNEQFF.